The 5 T cell receptor beta chains presented below share a single source sample, sequenced in a study of T cell repertoires in cytomegalovirus infection. The antigens for these receptors are not known. From the reads, TCRdb called clonotypes with MiXCR, one entry per CDR3 protein. The table shows 230,000 or so distinct CDR3 sequences, with about 38% occurring only once. Sequencing was performed on CD8+ T cells from cultured PBMCs, taken from culture after CMV antigen stimulation. The source of these receptors is a human donor in good health (CMV status not recorded). Some clones in this sample may be carry-over from other donors' samples.

This clonotype was observed at least ten times. The rearrangement links TRBV7-2 to TRBJ2-5, with 9 bases that match TRBD2. Germline-derived CDR1 and CDR2 are SGHTA and FQGNSA. The CDR3 has 18 residues. V lost 2 bases, J lost 4 bases, and 14 bases stayed unmatched. This CDR3 reads CASSLRGGRREGGETQYF. CDR3 sequence (DNA): TGTGCCAGCAGCTTACGAGGGGGGCGGCGGGAGGGCGGAGAGACCCAGTACTTC.

The chain couples TRBV4-3 to TRBJ2-1; the D gene is possibly TRBD2 (5 bases). Germline values: CDR1 LGHNA, CDR2 YSLEER. The CDR3 is made up of 14 amino acids. V lost 1 base and J 5 bases, leaving 9 bases between the germline ends. The CDR3: CASSQVGLNNEQFF. CDR3 nucleotides: TGCGCCAGCAGCCAAGTCGGACTGAACAATGAGCAGTTCTTC.

V is TRBV4-1 and J is TRBJ1-1, with 7 bases that match TRBD1. Germline CDR1 reads MGHRA; CDR2 reads YSYEKL. J lost 5 bases, V lost 5 bases, and 11 bases had no gene match. CDR3 size: 15 residues. CDR3 residues: CASSYRTGRRTEAFF. CDR3 in DNA: TGCGCCAGCAGCTACCGGACAGGACGAAGAACTGAAGCTTTCTTT.

The chain recombines TRBV27 with TRBJ1-2, with TRBD1 as a possible D gene (5 bases). Germline CDR1 MNHEY, CDR2 SMNVEV (reference sequence). V was shortened by 3 bases and J by 6 bases, with 11 bases between the two germline ends. The CDR3 contains 13 residues. CDR3 bases: TGTGCCAGCAGTTTTCATAGGGGTCATGGCTACACCTTC. Translation gives CASSFHRGHGYTF.

This clonotype was counted at least ten times. The gene calls are TRBV7-6 and TRBJ2-6, with no clear D. Trimming removed 5 bases from V and 1 base from J, with 9 bases in between. Germline V gene data show CDR1 as SGHVS and CDR2 as FNYEAQ. This CDR3 comprises 15 residues. CDR3 sequence: CASSPRLSGANVLTF. CDR3 nucleotide sequence: TGTGCCAGCAGCCCACGGTTGTCTGGGGCCAACGTCCTGACTTTC.